This entry describes one TCR beta chain. As yet, its antigen is unknown. The data originate from a study of shared clonotypes between healthy human individuals. General observations from the study: Larger estimated richness was generally seen in naive subsets than in memory subsets. Some naive CD4 clonotypes, 5% to 5.5%, turned up in common across a handful of donors.

Assay: immunoSEQ multiplex PCR; the TCRdb copy retains only in-frame clones and omits some. The sample contains roughly 2.2 million clones, roughly 90% of which appear only once. Trimming shortened V by 5 bases and J by 1 base, and 12 bases separated the two germline ends. Germline CDR1 reads SNHLY; CDR2 reads FYNNEI. This CDR3 spans 15 amino acids. The chain is built from TRBV2 and TRBJ1-5, with D hard to call. The sequenced sample consisted of naive CD4+ T cells from PBMCs. Subset indicated: CD45RA+ positively selected. The sequence was obtained from a man aged 18 to 35 in good health. Some clones in this sample may be carry-over from other donors' samples. Here the CDR3 reads CASSIGLGSNQPQHF. DNA for the CDR3: TGTGCCAGCAGTATAGGACTGGGGAGCAATCAGCCCCAGCATTTT.